A single sample gave rise to the 30 T cell receptor beta chains below, sequenced in a study of T cell repertoires in cytomegalovirus infection. One entry per CDR3 protein, called by TCRdb with MiXCR from the reads. The sample has roughly 730,000 distinct CDR3 sequences, 33% seen once. These TCRs' antigens remain unknown. Sequences were derived from cultured PBMCs, sampled from culture after CMV antigen stimulation. The receptors here all came from a human donor in good health (CMV status not recorded). Some clones in this sample may be carry-over from other donors' samples.

The chain joins TRBV7-6 to TRBJ1-3, with TRBD1 as a possible D gene (5 bases). V dropped 3 bases and J dropped 4 bases, with 10 bases sitting between them. The CDR3 totals 14 residues. Germline loops: CDR1 SGHVS, CDR2 FNYEAQ. This CDR3 reads CASSLGPQGNTIYF. CDR3 coding DNA: TGTGCCAGCAGCTTGGGGCCCCAAGGAAACACCATATATTTT.

The chain couples TRBV20-1 to TRBJ2-1, with no clear D. The CDR3 is made up of 16 amino acids. The V end lost 6 bases, the J end lost 3 bases, and 21 bases lay between the germline ends. Germline V gene data show CDR1 as DFQATT and CDR2 as SNEGSKA (reference sequence). For the CDR3, the DNA is TGCAGTGCCGCGTACCGCGAGTCATTAGTCTACAATGAGCAGTTCTTC. Amino acids: CSAAYRESLVYNEQFF.

This clonotype was detected a few times. J is TRBJ2-7 and V is TRBV7-2, with 8 bases that match TRBD2. V lost 3 bases and J lost 12; bases outside the gene matches: 10. Germline V gene lookup returns CDR1 SGHTA and CDR2 FQGNSA. The CDR3 runs to 13 residues. The CDR3 DNA sequence: TGTGCCAGCAGCTTGTGGCGGGAGGTCTGGACGTACTTC. Protein product: CASSLWREVWTYF.

The V and J genes are TRBV6-5 and TRBJ2-5; no firm D call. CDR3 length: 16 residues. Germline loops: CDR1 MNHEY, CDR2 SVGAGI. Between the trimmed V and J ends, which lost 5 bases and 4 bases, there was a span of 20 bases. The CDR3 DNA follows: TGTGCCAGCAGTAGTCCCACCGACACCCAAGGAGAGACCCAGTACTTC. Translated, it gives CASSSPTDTQGETQYF.

The V call is TRBV19, the J call TRBJ2-1, with D possibly matching TRBD1 (6 bases). The CDR3 has 15 residues. Deletions cut 3 bases from V and 9 bases from J, with 18 bases between. Germline assignment: CDR1 LNHDA and CDR2 SQIVND (reference sequence). For the CDR3, the DNA is TGTGCCAGTAGTATGGTGGTGGGCAGGGGCGGTGAGCAGTTCTTC. This encodes CASSMVVGRGGEQFF.

The chain employs TRBV5-6 and TRBJ2-3; TRBD2 might be the D (7 bases). The germline V gene encodes CDR1 SGHDT and CDR2 YYEEEE. There are 16 residues in the CDR3. V was trimmed by 4 bases and J by 0 bases, leaving 15 bases between them. In nucleotides, the CDR3 is TGTGCCAGCAGCCGCCCGGGGGGCGGTAGCACAGATACGCAGTATTTT. Its translation is CASSRPGGGSTDTQYF. Full variable domain (rest looked up from reference TRBV5-6 and TRBJ2-3): DAGVTQSPTHLIKTRGQQVTLRCSPKSGHDTVSWYQQALGQGPQFIFQYYEEEERQRGNFPDRFSGHQFPNYSSELNVNALLLGDSALYLCASSRPGGGSTDTQYFGPGTRLTVL.

The chain couples TRBV4-1 to TRBJ1-4; D remains ambiguous. The germline V and J ends were trimmed by 3 bases and 6 bases, with 17 bases remaining between them. CDR1 is MGHRA, CDR2 YSYEKL, per germline. This CDR3 comprises 16 residues. Here the CDR3 reads CASSHPRGGFDEKLFF. The CDR3 DNA reads as TGCGCCAGCAGCCACCCCCGGGGAGGGTTCGATGAAAAACTGTTTTTT.

This chain uses TRBV20-1 with TRBJ2-1; D is uncertain. This CDR3 region has 15 residues. The germline V gene has CDR1 DFQATT and CDR2 SNEGSKA (reference sequence). Trimming took 4 bases from V and 5 from J, leaving 18 bases between them. The CDR3 region is CSAKGLAFLHNEQFF. The CDR3 nucleotides are TGCAGTGCTAAAGGCTTGGCATTTCTTCACAATGAGCAGTTCTTC.

This clonotype was detected many times. The chain carries TRBV7-2 and TRBJ2-7, with D perhaps being TRBD1 or TRBD2 (5 bases each). The CDR3 extends over 16 amino acids. CDR1 is SGHTA and CDR2 is FQGNSA in the germline V gene. V was trimmed by 8 bases and J by 1 base, leaving 21 bases between them. The CDR3 region is CASSPGRSSGSYEQYF. The CDR3 DNA reads as TGTGCCAGCTCACCGGGGCGGTCTAGTGGGTCCTACGAGCAGTACTTC. Full variable domain (remainder filled in from reference TRBV7-2 and TRBJ2-7): GAGVSQSPSNKVTEKGKDVELRCDPISGHTALYWYRQSLGQGLEFLIYFQGNSAPDKSGLPSDRFSAERTGGSVSTLTIQRTQQEDSAVYLCASSPGRSSGSYEQYFGPGTRLTVT.

There are a few counts of this clonotype. The rearrangement uses TRBV6-2 or TRBV6-3 and TRBJ1-2; D not certain. Germline V gene data show CDR1 as MNHEY and CDR2 as SVGEGT. This CDR3 region has 14 residues. Deletions cut 8 bases from V and 8 bases from J, with 21 bases between. The CDR3 is CASLRLQSLGGYTF. Written as DNA, the CDR3 is TGTGCCAGCCTCCGCCTACAGTCGCTTGGAGGCTACACCTTC.

This chain links TRBV20-1 with TRBJ1-2; D remains unclear. CDR1 DFQATT and CDR2 SNEGSKA come from the germline V gene (reference sequence). The CDR3 length is 12 residues. The V and J ends lost 3 bases and 2 bases respectively, with 7 bases between them. CDR3 bases: TGCAGTGCTAGCAAGCAAAACTATGGCTACACCTTC. This gives the protein CSASKQNYGYTF.

J is TRBJ2-5 and V is TRBV19, with D perhaps TRBD1 (6 bases). This CDR3 is 13 amino acids long. Germline-derived CDR1 and CDR2 are LNHDA and SQIVND (reference sequence). Trimming cost V 4 bases and J 2 bases, with 8 bases left between them. The DNA of the CDR3 is TGTGCCAGTAGTACCACAGGGCAAGAGACCCAGTACTTC. It translates to CASSTTGQETQYF.

The chain recombines TRBV27 with TRBJ2-7; D unclear. Trimming pared 4 bases from V and 6 bases from J, leaving 13 bases between. The CDR3 has 13 residues. Germline V gives CDR1 MNHEY, CDR2 SMNVEV (reference sequence). In DNA form, the CDR3 reads TGTGCCAGCAGTTCCGGCTCCTGGGGCGAGCAGTACTTC. It is translated as CASSSGSWGEQYF.

CDR3 in amino acids: CASSLVSRTGGTYEQYF. In DNA form, the CDR3 reads TGTGCCAGCAGCTTAGTGTCCAGGACAGGGGGTACCTACGAGCAGTACTTC. V usage is TRBV7-8 and J usage is TRBJ2-7; 10 bases agree with TRBD1. J lost 2 bases, V lost 1 base, and 8 bases had no gene match. The germline gives CDR1 SGHVS, CDR2 FQNEAQ. CDR3 length: 17 amino acids.

The rearrangement joins TRBV5-1 to TRBJ2-7; TRBD1 might be the D (5 bases). The length of the CDR3 is 13 residues. Germline assignment: CDR1 SGHRS and CDR2 YFSETQ. Trimming stripped 3 bases from V and 3 bases from J, with 10 bases between. CDR3 loop: CASSSRQNYEQYF. The CDR3 bases are TGCGCCAGCAGCTCTCGACAGAACTACGAGCAGTACTTC.

This clonotype was seen just once. The chain carries TRBV29-1 and TRBJ1-1; 10 bases agree with TRBD1. V trimming: 4 bases; J trimming: 4 bases; junction bases outside the gene matches: 9. The CDR3 has 15 residues. From germline, CDR1 is SQVTM and CDR2 ANQGSEA. The CDR3 here is CSVARGGTGATEAFF. CDR3 nucleotide sequence: TGCAGCGTTGCAAGAGGGGGGACAGGGGCCACTGAAGCTTTCTTT.

The chain has TRBV4-2 and TRBJ2-2, with 8 bases identical to TRBD2. There are 15 residues in the CDR3. V lost 0 bases and J lost 7; bases outside the gene matches: 4. The V gene's germline CDR1 is LGHNA and CDR2 YNFKEQ. CDR3 DNA sequence: TGTGCCAGCAGCCAAGAAGCGGGGGCCGGCGGGGAGCTGTTTTTT. Amino acid sequence: CASSQEAGAGGELFF.

The chain has TRBV14 and TRBJ1-3; D ambiguous. This CDR3 contains 13 residues. V was cut by 1 base and J by 3 bases, with 4 bases left in between. Germline V gene sequence: CDR1 SGHDN, CDR2 FVKESK. The CDR3: CASSQGVGNTIYF. The CDR3 DNA follows: TGTGCCAGCAGCCAAGGTGTTGGAAACACCATATATTTT.

This clonotype was seen a handful of times. V and J are TRBV19 and TRBJ2-7, with D maybe TRBD2 (5 bases). Germline CDR1 is LNHDA and CDR2 is SQIVND (reference sequence). V was clipped by 6 bases and J by 5 bases, with 14 bases between them. This CDR3 contains 13 residues. Here the CDR3 DNA reads TGTGCCAGTAGAGCGGCAGGTTTCGACGAGCAGTACTTC. Its protein is CASRAAGFDEQYF.

The chain recombines TRBV28 with TRBJ1-5; TRBD1 aligns across 7 bases. Germline assignment: CDR1 MDHEN and CDR2 SYDVKM. The CDR3 covers 15 residues. J lost 5 bases, V lost 4 bases, and 8 bases had no gene match. The CDR3 coding sequence is TGTGCCAGCAGTTCGTTAAAGGGGGCGGATCAGCCCCAGCATTTT. This sequence encodes CASSSLKGADQPQHF.

This clonotype was found a few times. CDR3 DNA sequence: TGCAGTGCCCTACTAGCGGGAATTAGCTCCTACGAGCAGTACTTC. Its protein product is CSALLAGISSYEQYF. The rearrangement joins TRBV20-1 to TRBJ2-7; TRBD2 matches 10 bases. V dropped 6 bases and J dropped 0; count of bases not matched to a gene: 8. Germline V gene lookup returns CDR1 DFQATT and CDR2 SNEGSKA (reference sequence). This CDR3 is 15 amino acids long.

A few counts support this clonotype. The chain couples TRBV12-5 to TRBJ2-3, with D unresolved. V lost 1 base and J 7 bases, leaving 6 bases between the germline ends. The CDR3 is 12 amino acids. Germline V gives CDR1 LGHNT, CDR2 FRNRAP. In nucleotides, the CDR3 is TGTGCTAGTGGTTTGGATATGAATACGCAGTATTTT. The encoded protein is CASGLDMNTQYF.

This clonotype was observed a few times. This chain uses TRBV23-1 with TRBJ2-3, with a tentative D call TRBD1 (6 bases). TRBV23-1 is recorded as an ORF, its role being uncertain. V lost 4 bases to trimming and J lost 6 bases, with 23 bases between them. This CDR3 has 17 residues. CDR3 coding DNA: TGCGCCAGCAGTCCGGAGCCGGTCAGGGACAAGTATGATACGCAGTATTTT. Protein: CASSPEPVRDKYDTQYF.

The chain employs TRBV4-2 and TRBJ1-3; 12 nucleotides line up with TRBD1. The CDR3 covers 18 residues. The germline CDR1 and CDR2 sequences are LGHNA and YNFKEQ. Trimming removed 3 bases from V and 2 bases from J; junction bases left unmatched: 8. Here the CDR3 reads CASSQAGDRGQAGNTIYF. As DNA, the CDR3 is TGTGCCAGCAGCCAGGCCGGGGACAGGGGGCAGGCTGGAAACACCATATATTTT.

This clonotype turned up a few times. The chain is built from TRBV6-6 and TRBJ1-2; D gene uncertain. CDR1 is MNHNY and CDR2 is SVGAGI in the germline V gene (reference sequence). V was clipped by 2 bases and J by 4 bases, with 5 bases between them. The CDR3 loop spans 12 amino acids. The CDR3 DNA follows: TGTGCCAGCAGTTACGTCGGCTATGGCTACACCTTC. This encodes CASSYVGYGYTF.

At least ten counts were recorded for this clonotype. The V and J genes are TRBV7-2 and TRBJ1-1; D is ambiguous. The length of the CDR3 is 14 residues. The germline CDR1 and CDR2 sequences are SGHTA and FQGNSA. Between the trimmed V and J ends, which lost 2 bases and 5 bases, there was a span of 12 bases. The CDR3 DNA sequence: TGTGCCAGCAGCTTAATTCCGGCATCTACTGAAGCTTTCTTT. Protein: CASSLIPASTEAFF.

The rearrangement joins TRBV2 to TRBJ1-2; D uncertain. The germline V gene has CDR1 SNHLY and CDR2 FYNNEI. Trimming removed 2 bases from V and 4 bases from J, with 5 bases in between. This CDR3 is 12 amino acids long. The CDR3 region is CASSEFFYGYTF. In nucleotides, the CDR3 is TGTGCCAGCAGTGAATTTTTCTATGGCTACACCTTC.

This clonotype was seen many times. This sequence joins TRBV7-2 and TRBJ1-1, with D maybe TRBD1 (5 bases). The V and J ends lost 2 bases and 5 bases respectively, with 9 bases between them. This CDR3 comprises 13 residues. Per the germline V gene, CDR1 is SGHTA and CDR2 is FQGNSA. The CDR3, as DNA: TGTGCCAGCAGCTTATACAGGAGGACTGAAGCTTTCTTT. It translates to CASSLYRRTEAFF.

This clonotype showed up just a few times. The chain recombines TRBV10-2 with TRBJ2-5; 13 bases map to TRBD2. V shed 6 bases and J 3 bases; nucleotides not matched to a gene: 4. The V gene's germline CDR1 is WSHSY and CDR2 SAAADI. This CDR3 comprises 15 residues. DNA for the CDR3: TGCGCCAGCAGGCAACTAGCGGGGGGGGAAGAGACCCAGTACTTC. It translates to CASRQLAGGEETQYF.

This clonotype has a handful of counts. The chain uses TRBV29-1 and TRBJ1-1; a possible D gene is TRBD1 (5 bases). CDR1 and CDR2 (germline): SQVTM, ANQGSEA. V was shortened by 6 bases and J by 3 bases, with 11 bases between the two germline ends. This CDR3 region has 12 residues. Here the CDR3 DNA reads TGCAGCGTGAACGAGGGGTACACTGAAGCTTTCTTT. This gives the protein CSVNEGYTEAFF.